This T cell receptor beta chain was found in a study of glioma-infiltrating T cells after dendritic cell vaccination. Data came from immunoSEQ multiplex PCR; TCRdb stores just in-frame clones and leaves some out. The table has about 82,000 clones, about 87% seen once. CDR3 length: 15 residues. The germline gives CDR1 SGHNT, CDR2 YENEEA. V dropped 5 bases and J dropped 6; count of bases not matched to a gene: 10. The material sequenced was blood, taken before dendritic cell vaccination. This sequence was found in a human donor with glioblastoma. The chain combines TRBV11-3 with TRBJ2-7; 10 bases line up with TRBD2. The CDR3 DNA follows: TGTGCCAGCAGCACGGGGACTAGCGAGATCGGCGAGCAGTACTTC. Amino acids: CASSTGTSEIGEQYF.